The 18 T cell receptor beta chains below come from one sample, sequenced in a study of T cell repertoires in cytomegalovirus infection. These receptors lack a known antigen. TCRdb processed the reads anew with MiXCR; each CDR3 protein has one entry. Here the sample spans about 830,000 distinct CDR3 sequences, about 30% being singletons. Sequenced material: cultured CD8+ T cells from PBMCs, taken from culture after CMV antigen stimulation. These TCRs come from a human donor in good health (CMV status not recorded). Some clones in this sample may be carry-over from other donors' samples.

J is TRBJ1-1 and V is TRBV6-6, with 9 bases lining up with TRBD1. The CDR3 covers 15 residues. CDR1 is MNHNY and CDR2 is SVGAGI in the germline V gene (reference sequence). V lost 5 bases to trimming and J lost 1 base; unmatched junction nucleotides: 5. The CDR3 sequence: CASSTDRGWNTEAFF. The CDR3 nucleotides are TGTGCCAGCAGTACGGACAGGGGCTGGAACACTGAAGCTTTCTTT.

V gene TRBV9 combines with J gene TRBJ2-5; weak D call: TRBD1 (7 bases). Germline assignment: CDR1 SGDLS and CDR2 YYNGEE. The V and J ends lost 0 bases and 4 bases respectively, with 13 bases between them. This CDR3 region has 15 residues. Written as DNA, the CDR3 is TGTGCCAGCAGCGTAGCAGGGGGGCTCGTAGAGACCCAGTACTTC. It encodes CASSVAGGLVETQYF.

As concerns this clonotype: A much more abundant neighbour one base away suggests this may be a read error. The rearrangement uses TRBV28 and TRBJ2-3; 9 bases fit TRBD1. The CDR3 sequence is 16 residues long. V shed 5 bases, J shed 4 bases, and the junction held 10 bases outside the gene matches. The germline V gene has CDR1 MDHEN and CDR2 SYDVKM. CDR3 bases: TGTGCCAGCAGTCTCCCAAGGGACAGGGTCCCAGATACGCAGTATTTT. Its protein is CASSLPRDRVPDTQYF.

DNA of the CDR3: TGTGCCAGCAGTCAGGACAGGTTGGGAAATCAGCCCCAGCATTTT. Its protein product is CASSQDRLGNQPQHF. The rearrangement uses TRBV6-1 and TRBJ1-5; TRBD1 matches 7 bases. Germline-derived CDR1 and CDR2 are MNHNS and SASEGT. The trim removed 5 bases at V and 4 bases at J, leaving 8 bases unmatched. There are 15 residues in the CDR3.

This clonotype was observed a few times. The rearrangement links TRBV6-6 to TRBJ1-6; D is perhaps TRBD1 (6 bases). The CDR3 loop spans 17 amino acids. Germline CDR1 MNHNY, CDR2 SVGAGI (reference sequence). Trimming took off 5 bases at V and 0 bases at J, with 14 bases between the two ends. CDR3 sequence: CASSQIGGLSYNSPLHF. The CDR3 nucleotides are TGTGCCAGCAGTCAGATCGGGGGGCTCTCCTATAATTCACCCCTCCACTTT.

This clonotype was counted ten times or more. V and J are TRBV6-5 and TRBJ1-5, with D perhaps matching TRBD1 (5 bases). The germline V gene has CDR1 MNHEY and CDR2 SVGAGI. This CDR3 has 15 residues. Trimming cost V 6 bases and J 3 bases, with 15 bases left between them. The CDR3 sequence: CASRAGQSPNQPQHF. CDR3 in DNA: TGTGCCAGCAGGGCAGGACAAAGCCCCAATCAGCCCCAGCATTTT.

In this sample, this clonotype turned up a few times. This chain connects TRBV6-5 to TRBJ1-4; unclear D gene. The CDR3 extends over 17 amino acids. V dropped 6 bases and J dropped 0 bases, with 17 bases sitting between them. Germline V gene sequence: CDR1 MNHEY, CDR2 SVGAGI. CDR3 coding DNA: TGTGCCAGCAGCCATACCCTCGGTCATGCAACTAATGAAAAACTGTTTTTT. Protein product: CASSHTLGHATNEKLFF.

There are many counts of this clonotype. The junction differs from germline at one of its ends, possibly a read error. The V gene is TRBV5-1, the J gene TRBJ1-1, with D possibly being TRBD1 (5 bases). The germline CDR1 and CDR2 sequences are SGHRS and YFSETQ. The CDR3 contains 14 residues. The DNA of the CDR3 is TGTGCCAGCAGCCCGCGCGGGGGGAACACTGAAGCTTTCTTT. Translating it yields CASSPRGGNTEAFF.

CDR3 sequence (DNA): TGTGCCAGCAGTTACGGGGACGTGGGCTACGAGCAGTACTTC. It specifies CASSYGDVGYEQYF. The chain couples TRBV6-6 to TRBJ2-7; D might be TRBD1 or TRBD2, each matching 5 bases. This CDR3 is built from 14 residues. Germline CDR1 reads MNHNY; CDR2 reads SVGAGI (reference sequence). V lost 2 bases to trimming and J lost 3 bases, with 11 bases between them.

This clonotype was counted ten times or more. The genes are TRBV7-9 and TRBJ2-2; D possibly corresponds to TRBD1 (5 bases). Germline assignment: CDR1 SEHNR and CDR2 FQNEAQ (reference sequence). CDR3 size: 15 residues. The germline V and J ends were trimmed by 2 bases and 3 bases, with 10 bases remaining between them. The CDR3 loop reads CASSLRQGDTGELFF. For the CDR3, the DNA is TGTGCCAGCAGCTTAAGGCAGGGCGACACCGGGGAGCTGTTTTTT.

DNA for the CDR3: TGTGCCACCAGCAGAGATATGGGACAGCCTGATGGAAAACTGTTTTTT. Translation: CATSRDMGQPDGKLFF. This chain links TRBV15 with TRBJ1-4, with TRBD1 matching over 7 bases. With 0 bases clipped from V and 10 bases from J, the junction kept 11 bases outside the gene matches. Germline V lookup: CDR1 LNHNV, CDR2 YYDKDF (reference sequence). The CDR3 has 16 residues. The variable domain in full, completed from reference TRBV15 and TRBJ1-4, reads DAMVIQNPRYQVTQFGKPVTLSCSQTLNHNVMYWYQQKSSQAPKLLFHYYDKDFNNEADTPDNFQSRRPNTSFCFLDIRSPGLGDTAMYLCATSRDMGQPDGKLFFGSGTQLSVL.

This clonotype has just a few counts. V is TRBV4-1 and J is TRBJ1-1; possible D gene TRBD1, 6 bases. The CDR3 extends over 17 amino acids. Trimming cost V 0 bases and J 5 bases, with 19 bases left between them. CDR1 is MGHRA, CDR2 YSYEKL, per germline. As DNA, the CDR3 is TGCGCCAGCAGCCAAGAGCCCCCTGGGACACTGGGGACTGAAGCTTTCTTT. It is translated as CASSQEPPGTLGTEAFF.

This clonotype was observed a single time. The rearrangement joins TRBV20-1 to TRBJ2-1, with 13 bases identical to TRBD2. Trimming at V came to 3 bases and at J to 2 bases, leaving 13 bases not matched to a gene. The CDR3 contains 19 residues. Germline values: CDR1 DFQATT, CDR2 SNEGSKA (reference sequence). Here the CDR3 reads CSASQTGTSGVGPYNEQFF. CDR3 bases: TGCAGTGCTAGCCAAACCGGGACTAGCGGGGTGGGCCCCTACAATGAGCAGTTCTTC.

This clonotype was observed many times. The V and J genes are TRBV27 and TRBJ1-2; 7 bases fit TRBD1. V lost 6 bases to trimming and J lost 5 bases; unmatched junction nucleotides: 9. This CDR3 spans 14 amino acids. The germline V gene encodes CDR1 MNHEY and CDR2 SMNVEV (reference sequence). The CDR3 coding sequence is TGTGCCAGCAGCTTAGTGGGGACAGATTATGGCTACACCTTC. It encodes CASSLVGTDYGYTF.

This clonotype was observed a handful of times. V and J are TRBV5-1 and TRBJ2-7; 10 bases are a match to TRBD2. With V trimmed by 0 bases and J by 6 bases, 9 bases remained unmatched. This CDR3 is 16 amino acids long. Per germline, CDR1 SGHRS and CDR2 YFSETQ. Here the CDR3 reads CASSLVLAGAPGEQYF. The CDR3 DNA reads TGCGCCAGCAGCTTGGTCCTAGCGGGGGCTCCGGGCGAGCAGTACTTC.

As for this clonotype: A much larger clone is a single base away; this may be a read error. This chain connects TRBV7-9 to TRBJ2-1, with D unresolved. Germline CDR1 reads SEHNR; CDR2 reads FQNEAQ (reference sequence). The length of the CDR3 is 15 residues. The chain's CDR3 is CVSSPQAAYYNEQFF. The CDR3 DNA is TGTGTCAGCAGCCCGCAAGCCGCCTACTACAATGAGCAGTTCTTC.

Only a few counts were recorded for this clonotype. DNA of the CDR3: TGTGCCAGCAGTTTAAACCCGGGACTAGCGGGATCAGATACGCAGTATTTT. Amino acids: CASSLNPGLAGSDTQYF. V is TRBV27 and J is TRBJ2-3, with 13 nucleotides matching TRBD2. The germline V gene encodes CDR1 MNHEY and CDR2 SMNVEV (reference sequence). The ends lost 2 bases at V and 4 bases at J; junction bases unmatched: 6. This CDR3 region has 17 residues.

The table lists this clonotype with a few counts. The V call is TRBV19, the J call TRBJ2-1; 7 bases agree with TRBD1. The junction had 7 bases not matched to a gene; V was cut back by 0 bases and J by 5 bases. Germline values: CDR1 LNHDA, CDR2 SQIVND (reference sequence). The CDR3 is 16 residues long. The CDR3 region is CASSIDITGTDNEQFF. DNA for the CDR3: TGTGCCAGTAGTATAGATATAACCGGGACAGACAATGAGCAGTTCTTC.